Listed below are T cell receptor beta chains from one sample, sequenced in a study of T cell responses to AZD1222 COVID-19 vaccine. TCRdb's copy holds only in-frame clones and misses some; the assay was immunoSEQ multiplex PCR. The sample includes 120,000 or so clones, 75% to 85% of them seen just once. Here the sequenced sample was peripheral blood, taken 28 days after the second AZD1222 dose. All receptors derive from an adult who received the AZD1222 COVID-19 vaccine. The CDR3 runs from the conserved cysteine through the conserved F or W. The D gene is left open where the match is weak. Clone size is not always given. Where it is, it says once, few, many or a class for expanded clones.

J gene | clone size | V gene | D gene | CDR3 DNA | CDR3 protein
TRBJ1-3 | . | TRBV11-2 | . | TGTGCCAGCAGCTTAGTTTCCTCACGAGGCACCATATATTTT | CASSLVSSRGTIYF
TRBJ1-4 | . | TRBV28 | TRBD1 | TGTGCCAGCAGTTTTGTTACAGGGGGAGAAAAACTGTTTTTT | CASSFVTGGEKLFF
TRBJ1-2 | . | TRBV30 | . | TGTGCCTGGAGAGGCAGGGACGAGGGCTACACCTTC | CAWRGRDEGYTF
TRBJ2-1 | . | TRBV5-6 | . | TGTGCCAGCACAACGGGCCACAGCAATGAGCAGTTCTTC | CASTTGHSNEQFF
TRBJ1-3 | . | TRBV7-3 | . | TGTGCCAGCAGCTTAAATCCCGAGGGTGAGATGAGCTCTGGAAACACCATATATTTT | CASSLNPEGEMSSGNTIYF
TRBJ1-6 | . | TRBV7-3 | TRBD1 | TGTGCCAGCAGATTAGACAGGGGGCTGGGTTCACCCCTCCACTTT | CASRLDRGLGSPLHF
TRBJ1-2 | . | TRBV3-1/TRBV3-2 | TRBD1 | TGTGCCAGCAGCCACAAAACAACAGGGGATCACACCTTC | CASSHKTTGDHTF
TRBJ1-1 | . | TRBV3-1/TRBV3-2 | . | TGTGCCAGCAGCCAGCTTTGGGACGGTGAAGCTTTCTTT | CASSQLWDGEAFF
TRBJ2-7 | . | TRBV27 | TRBD1 | TGTGCCAGCAGGATACAGGGGAACTTATACGAGCAGTACTTC | CASRIQGNLYEQYF
TRBJ2-2 | . | TRBV28 | . | TGTGCCATGAGGGAAAACACCGGGGAGCTGTTTTTT | CAMRENTGELFF
TRBJ2-3 | . | TRBV7-9 | TRBD1 | TGTGCCAGCAGCTCCTGGGACAGGCGGGGTGCGCAGTATTTT | CASSSWDRRGAQYF
TRBJ2-5 | once | TRBV24-1 | . | TGTGCCACCAGTGCCCAGACAGAGACCCAGTACTTC | CATSAQTETQYF
TRBJ2-3 | . | TRBV12-3/TRBV12-4 | . | TGTGCCAGCAGGTGGGGGGATACGCAGTATTTT | CASRWGDTQYF
TRBJ2-3 | . | TRBV25-1 | . | TGTGCCAGCAGTGCAATGGGGAGCGCGACAGATACGCAGTATTTT | CASSAMGSATDTQYF
TRBJ2-5 | once | TRBV2 | TRBD2 | TGTGCCAGCAAGGGACTATCAGAGGAGACCCAGTACTTC | CASKGLSEETQYF
TRBJ2-2 | . | TRBV24-1 | . | TGTGCCACCTCAAATCCCTACAGGGTAAGCACCGGGGAGCTGTTTTTT | CATSNPYRVSTGELFF
TRBJ1-1 | . | TRBV7-8 | TRBD1 | TGTGCCAGCAGCTTAAGGGGGCCCAGTGGCACTGAAGCTTTCTTT | CASSLRGPSGTEAFF
TRBJ2-2 | . | TRBV9 | TRBD1 | TGTGCCAGCAGCGCATTACAGGGGGCCGGGGAGCTGTTTTTT | CASSALQGAGELFF
TRBJ1-5 | . | TRBV30 | TRBD1 | TGTGCCTGGAGTGGGACAGGGGACGGGCAGCCCCAGCATTTT | CAWSGTGDGQPQHF
TRBJ1-5 | . | TRBV6-5 | . | TGTGCCAGCATTAGGCAGACTATAGATCAGCCCCAGCATTTT | CASIRQTIDQPQHF
TRBJ1-6 | . | TRBV7-8 | . | TGTGCCAGCAGCCACGGGCCTAGTTGGAATTCACCCCTCCACTTT | CASSHGPSWNSPLHF
TRBJ2-3 | once | TRBV10-3 | . | TGTGCCATCAGTGCGACAGTAAGCACAGATACGCAGTATTTT | CAISATVSTDTQYF
TRBJ2-3 | . | TRBV6-1 | . | TGTGCCAGCAGTGAACATTACACAGATACGCAGTATTTT | CASSEHYTDTQYF
TRBJ1-5 | . | TRBV2 | . | TGTGCCAGCAGGGGACTCGACGGCAATCAGCCCCAGCATTTT | CASRGLDGNQPQHF
TRBJ2-2 | few | TRBV6-4 | . | TGTGCCAGCAGTGAGTCCGGCACCGGGGAGCTGTTTTTT | CASSESGTGELFF
TRBJ1-1 | . | TRBV5-4 | TRBD1 | TGTGCCAGCAGCTTGAAGACAGGGGGGGATACTGAAGCTTTCTTT | CASSLKTGGDTEAFF
TRBJ1-2 | . | TRBV6-5 | . | TGTGCCAGCAAATTTAACTATGGCTACACCTTC | CASKFNYGYTF
TRBJ1-2 | . | TRBV6-5 | TRBD1 | TGTGCCAGCAGTTTTTCAGGGGGCTATGGCTACACCTTC | CASSFSGGYGYTF
TRBJ2-7 | . | TRBV29-1 | . | TGCAGCGTCGGATCCTACGAGCAGTACTTC | CSVGSYEQYF
TRBJ2-2 | once | TRBV3-1/TRBV3-2 | TRBD2 | TGTGCCAGCAGCCAAGAGCTCGTACTAGCGAAGAACACCGGGGAGCTGTTTTTT | CASSQELVLAKNTGELFF
TRBJ2-7 | . | TRBV10-2 | . | TGCGCCAGCAGCGCAGGGGACTACGAGCAGTACTTC | CASSAGDYEQYF